This T cell receptor beta chain is drawn from a study of regulatory T cells in long-lasting Graves disease. Time point specified: persistent/refractory GD, antithyroid drugs over 5 years with positive TRAb. Following extraction of RNA from PBMCs, that RNA was used to make the TCR library. Graves' disease diagnosis followed American Thyroid Association guidelines. Germline CDR1 SGHAT, CDR2 FQNNGV. The CDR3 loop spans 15 amino acids. V dropped 4 bases and J dropped 2 bases, with 14 bases sitting between them. This clonotype has more than one count but fewer than ten. What it binds is unknown. Study results and caveats: Possibly, accuracy suffered from the small sample size. Patients with persistent Graves' had lower TCR diversity than newly diagnosed patients. Favored usage of TRBV28, TRBJ1-2 and TRBJ2-5 was recorded in persistent disease.

Arm-PCR with iRepertoire HTBI primers amplified the CDR3 regions for these TCR beta libraries. TCRdb called the multiplex PCR reads again in MiXCR, with one record for every CDR3 protein. The data show some 470,000 distinct CDR3 sequences, 20% to 25% seen once. Source: peripheral blood mononuclear cells (PBMCs), taken when the disease was refractory, from a patient treated with antithyroid drugs. This clonotype was sampled from a female donor with Graves disease. The V call is TRBV11-2, the J call TRBJ1-1; no clear D gene. CDR3 sequence reads: CASSWRSTANTEAFF. DNA of the CDR3: TGTGCCAGCAGCTGGAGATCAACAGCTAACACTGAAGCTTTCTTT.